A selection of T cell receptor beta chains follows, all from one sample in a study of regulatory T cells in long-lasting Graves disease. TCRdb itself ran the multiplex PCR reads through MiXCR, one entry per CDR3 protein. The data contain some 450,000 distinct CDR3 sequences, around 24% of them singletons. This material consisted of peripheral blood mononuclear cells (PBMCs), taken when the disease was refractory, from a patient treated with antithyroid drugs. Receptors originate from a female donor with Graves disease. CDR3s include the opening cysteine and the closing phenylalanine or tryptophan. A D gene is named only where the DNA matches it firmly. The size field is filled for only some rows; it gives once, few, many or a size class.

cdr3_nt: TGTGCCAGCAGTTTATTGGGGAATAGCAATCAGCCCCAGCATTTT; cdr3_aa: CASSLLGNSNQPQHF; v_call: TRBV28; j_call: TRBJ1-5; clone_size: NA; d_call: NA
cdr3_nt: TGTGCCAGCAGGAAGGGACAACCTTACGAGCAGTACTTC; cdr3_aa: CASRKGQPYEQYF; v_call: TRBV6-2/TRBV6-3; j_call: TRBJ2-7; clone_size: NA; d_call: NA
cdr3_nt: TGCAGCGTTCGGACAGGGGGGGTCTCCTACGAGCAGTACTTC; cdr3_aa: CSVRTGGVSYEQYF; v_call: TRBV29-1; j_call: TRBJ2-7; clone_size: NA; d_call: TRBD1
cdr3_nt: TGTGCCAGCAGCTTAGAAGCTAGCGGTGGAACCGGGGAGCTGTTTTTT; cdr3_aa: CASSLEASGGTGELFF; v_call: TRBV7-7; j_call: TRBJ2-2; clone_size: many; d_call: TRBD2
cdr3_nt: TGTGCCAGCAGTTCCACAGGGGACGCTCAGCCCCAGCATTTT; cdr3_aa: CASSSTGDAQPQHF; v_call: TRBV28; j_call: TRBJ1-5; clone_size: many; d_call: TRBD1
cdr3_nt: TGCAGTGCTAGAGATCTAGTCCGGACAGGGACCACTGAAGCTTTCTTT; cdr3_aa: CSARDLVRTGTTEAFF; v_call: TRBV20-1; j_call: TRBJ1-1; clone_size: few; d_call: TRBD1
cdr3_nt: TGCAGTGCTAGAGAGGGCTCTAGCGGGAGGGCCCCGGGGGACTACGAGCAGTACTTC; cdr3_aa: CSAREGSSGRAPGDYEQYF; v_call: TRBV20-1; j_call: TRBJ2-7; clone_size: NA; d_call: TRBD2
cdr3_nt: TGTGCCAGCAATCTTGCAGGGACCTTCAATCAGCCCCAGCATTTT; cdr3_aa: CASNLAGTFNQPQHF; v_call: TRBV6-2/TRBV6-3; j_call: TRBJ1-5; clone_size: many; d_call: NA
cdr3_nt: TGCGCCAGCAGGAGCGGGAGCCAAGAGACCCAGTACTTC; cdr3_aa: CASRSGSQETQYF; v_call: TRBV5-1; j_call: TRBJ2-5; clone_size: NA; d_call: TRBD2
cdr3_nt: TGTGCCAGCACCGGGACCCACAATGAGCAGTTCTTC; cdr3_aa: CASTGTHNEQFF; v_call: TRBV6-1; j_call: TRBJ2-1; clone_size: NA; d_call: NA
cdr3_nt: TGTGCCATTAACCGGGACACCAGTTTATTCTCTGGGGCCAACGTCCTGACTTTC; cdr3_aa: CAINRDTSLFSGANVLTF; v_call: TRBV10-3; j_call: TRBJ2-6; clone_size: many; d_call: NA
cdr3_nt: TGTGCCAGCAGTTACTCCCGAGAGACCCAGTACTTC; cdr3_aa: CASSYSRETQYF; v_call: TRBV6-5; j_call: TRBJ2-5; clone_size: NA; d_call: NA
cdr3_nt: TGTGCCAGTCGACAGGTTGGCAATCAGCCCCAGCATTTT; cdr3_aa: CASRQVGNQPQHF; v_call: TRBV2; j_call: TRBJ1-5; clone_size: few; d_call: NA
cdr3_nt: TGCAGCGTTGGGGAGACAGGGGGCTATGGCTACACCTTC; cdr3_aa: CSVGETGGYGYTF; v_call: TRBV29-1; j_call: TRBJ1-2; clone_size: few; d_call: TRBD1
cdr3_nt: TGTGCCAGCAGCCTAGGAGCGAGGAACGAGCAGTACTTC; cdr3_aa: CASSLGARNEQYF; v_call: TRBV2; j_call: TRBJ2-7; clone_size: many; d_call: NA
cdr3_nt: TGCGCCAGCAGCTTGGACCCAGGGGCTAGAAATGAAAAACTGTTTTTT; cdr3_aa: CASSLDPGARNEKLFF; v_call: TRBV5-1; j_call: TRBJ1-4; clone_size: NA; d_call: NA
cdr3_nt: TGTGCCAGCAGTGACGAGGGGGCCTCTGGGGCCAACGTCCTGACTTTC; cdr3_aa: CASSDEGASGANVLTF; v_call: TRBV6-4; j_call: TRBJ2-6; clone_size: NA; d_call: TRBD1
cdr3_nt: TGTGCCAGCAGTTTATCGGGCAGGTTGAGTTCACCCCTCCACTTT; cdr3_aa: CASSLSGRLSSPLHF; v_call: TRBV28; j_call: TRBJ1-6; clone_size: many; d_call: NA
cdr3_nt: TGTGCCAGCAGCGTGAGGACCGATTCCGGTGAGCAGTTCTTC; cdr3_aa: CASSVRTDSGEQFF; v_call: TRBV9; j_call: TRBJ2-1; clone_size: NA; d_call: NA
cdr3_nt: TGTGCCAGCAGCAACGGACAGGGAACGCGTGAGCAGTTCTTC; cdr3_aa: CASSNGQGTREQFF; v_call: TRBV11-2; j_call: TRBJ2-1; clone_size: NA; d_call: TRBD1
cdr3_nt: TGTGCCAGCAGCTTAGTAGTCTTGCAGGGGCCAAACTATGGCTACACCTTC; cdr3_aa: CASSLVVLQGPNYGYTF; v_call: TRBV7-2; j_call: TRBJ1-2; clone_size: NA; d_call: NA
cdr3_nt: TGTGCCAGCAGTGAACCTGGCCCCCGGCAGGGACTTACCTACGAGCAGTACTTC; cdr3_aa: CASSEPGPRQGLTYEQYF; v_call: TRBV2; j_call: TRBJ2-7; clone_size: NA; d_call: NA
cdr3_nt: TGTGCCAGCACCCAATTGGGGGAACGGGCCTATGGCTACACCTTC; cdr3_aa: CASTQLGERAYGYTF; v_call: TRBV7-2; j_call: TRBJ1-2; clone_size: many; d_call: NA
cdr3_nt: TGTGCCAGCAGCTTGGGTGGGGCGAGCGATCAGCCCCAGCATTTT; cdr3_aa: CASSLGGASDQPQHF; v_call: TRBV5-6; j_call: TRBJ1-5; clone_size: few; d_call: NA
cdr3_nt: TGTGCCATCAGTGGAGTGTCTAGCGGGGGGAAGTTTGAGCAGTACTTC; cdr3_aa: CAISGVSSGGKFEQYF; v_call: TRBV10-3; j_call: TRBJ2-7; clone_size: few; d_call: TRBD2
cdr3_nt: TGCAGTGCTAGAGGTTGGGGTCTGAAGGAGAGAAACACCGGGGAGCTGTTTTTT; cdr3_aa: CSARGWGLKERNTGELFF; v_call: TRBV20-1; j_call: TRBJ2-2; clone_size: few; d_call: NA
cdr3_nt: TGTGCCAGCAGCTCCCACAGGGGGACCCAGGAGACCCAGTACTTC; cdr3_aa: CASSSHRGTQETQYF; v_call: TRBV5-4; j_call: TRBJ2-5; clone_size: NA; d_call: TRBD1
cdr3_nt: TGTGCCAGCTCACCGGCCCTCCGGGACACCAACCCCCGGCAGTACTTC; cdr3_aa: CASSPALRDTNPRQYF; v_call: TRBV18; j_call: TRBJ2-7; clone_size: NA; d_call: NA
cdr3_nt: TGTGCCAGCAGCTTGGGATACTCTGGAAACACCATATATTTT; cdr3_aa: CASSLGYSGNTIYF; v_call: TRBV12-3/TRBV12-4; j_call: TRBJ1-3; clone_size: many; d_call: NA
cdr3_nt: TGTGCCACATATACCGGGACTCAAAGCAATGAGCAGTTCTTC; cdr3_aa: CATYTGTQSNEQFF; v_call: TRBV10-3; j_call: TRBJ2-1; clone_size: few; d_call: NA
cdr3_nt: TGTGCCAGCAGACAGAGACAGGGAGCTTACTACGAGCAGTACTTC; cdr3_aa: CASRQRQGAYYEQYF; v_call: TRBV12-3/TRBV12-4; j_call: TRBJ2-7; clone_size: many; d_call: TRBD1
cdr3_nt: TGTGCCAGCAGCCAAGGAGTTGGACTATCCTACGAGCAGTACTTC; cdr3_aa: CASSQGVGLSYEQYF; v_call: TRBV3-1; j_call: TRBJ2-7; clone_size: NA; d_call: NA
cdr3_nt: TGCAGTGCATGGATCCGGGACAGGGCCCACGAGCAGTACTTC; cdr3_aa: CSAWIRDRAHEQYF; v_call: TRBV20-1; j_call: TRBJ2-7; clone_size: NA; d_call: TRBD1
cdr3_nt: TGCAGTGCGGGGCAGCCTGGCTACGAGCAGTACTTC; cdr3_aa: CSAGQPGYEQYF; v_call: TRBV20-1; j_call: TRBJ2-7; clone_size: few; d_call: NA
cdr3_nt: TGTGCCAGCACCGGGATAATGACAGGGGCCAACTACGAGCAGTACTTC; cdr3_aa: CASTGIMTGANYEQYF; v_call: TRBV28; j_call: TRBJ2-7; clone_size: many; d_call: TRBD1
cdr3_nt: TGTGCCAGCAGTTTATGGTACGGGGTTTATCGCACTGAAGCTTTCTTT; cdr3_aa: CASSLWYGVYRTEAFF; v_call: TRBV28; j_call: TRBJ1-1; clone_size: many; d_call: NA